This T cell receptor (beta chain) appears in the sequencing data of a study of tumor and adjacent non-tumor tissue in lung cancer. About the research overall: Patients were aged roughly 31 to 76, ten or so men and 4 to 6 women, stage I to III. Notes on the study in general: TCR diversity was significantly greater in tumor than normal lung tissue.

On this clonotype itself: Antigen unknown.

J lost 4 bases, V lost 7 bases, and 6 bases had no gene match. The CDR3 has 14 residues. The germline V gene has CDR1 MNHNS and CDR2 SASEGT. TCRbeta libraries were built with three rounds of nested PCR, modified from ARM-PCR. TCRdb reanalysed the multiplex PCR reads using MiXCR and keeps one entry per CDR3 protein. This sample has over 110,000 distinct CDR3 sequences, with approximately 64% found just once. RNA was extracted from bulk tissue without any cell sorting. Chemotherapy-naive patients with new lung cancer underwent thoracic surgery in China, August–late 2014. The chain recombines TRBV6-1 with TRBJ2-5; 10 nucleotides agree with TRBD1. Sequenced: lung tumor tissue. The receptor comes from a man between 60 and 75 years old with small cell lung cancer. CDR3 residues: CASNLDRGRETQYF. CDR3 sequence (DNA): TGTGCCAGCAATTTGGACAGGGGGAGAGAGACCCAGTACTTC.